One sample yielded the 29 T cell receptor beta chains listed below, sequenced in a study of cytomegalovirus exposure and HLA in healthy donors. Primers for the PCR totalled 60 Vbeta and 13 Jbeta. Some clones are missing from TCRdb's copy, which holds only in-frame ones; the method was immunoSEQ multiplex PCR. This table holds 150,000 to 200,000 clones, 75% to 80% found once. Specimen: PBMCs. The receptors were gathered from a woman in her forties or fifties in good health and CMV-seropositive.

The CDR3 DNA sequence: TGTGCCAGCGGTCGACTAGCGGGTGGAGATACGCAGTATTTT. Amino acids: CASGRLAGGDTQYF. The chain combines TRBV28 with TRBJ2-3, with TRBD2 identical over 10 bases. V lost 8 bases, J lost 5 bases, and 7 bases stayed unmatched. Germline CDR1 is MDHEN and CDR2 is SYDVKM. This CDR3 has 14 amino acids.

The chain couples TRBV9 to TRBJ2-6; a possible D gene is TRBD1 (6 bases). Looked up from germline, CDR1 is SGDLS and CDR2 is YYNGEE. The CDR3 length is 17 residues. Trimming removed 3 bases from V and 1 base from J, with 14 bases in between. The CDR3 loop reads CASSEQGLGSGANVLTF. CDR3 sequence (DNA): TGTGCCAGCAGCGAACAGGGTCTAGGGTCTGGGGCCAACGTCCTGACTTTC.

The chain links TRBV30 to TRBJ2-7; TRBD2 aligns across 11 bases. V lost 4 bases to trimming and J lost 3 bases; unmatched junction nucleotides: 8. The length of the CDR3 is 15 residues. Germline V lookup: CDR1 GTSNPN, CDR2 SVGIG (reference sequence). The CDR3 DNA is TGTGCCTGGACACGGGGGCTAGCGGGGGGCTACGAGCAGTACTTC. Its translation: CAWTRGLAGGYEQYF.

The chain recombines TRBV2 with TRBJ2-2, with D uncertain. V was clipped by 8 bases and J by 1 base, with 14 bases between them. Germline V CDR1 and CDR2: SNHLY, FYNNEI. The CDR3 has 15 amino acids. The CDR3, as DNA: TGTGCCAGCTCATTTTCCACGGGGAACACCGGGGAGCTGTTTTTT. As protein: CASSFSTGNTGELFF.

The CDR3 nucleotides read TGTGCCAGCAGCCGGGGGGATGATCAGCCCCAGCATTTT. Translation gives CASSRGDDQPQHF. The chain links TRBV5-5 to TRBJ1-5; the D gene is possibly TRBD1 (5 bases). Germline V gene sequence: CDR1 SGHKS, CDR2 YYEKEE (reference sequence). V lost 4 bases and J 5 bases, leaving 10 bases between the germline ends. The CDR3 totals 13 residues.

The chain employs TRBV9 and TRBJ2-7; D is possibly TRBD2 (5 bases). The germline V gene has CDR1 SGDLS and CDR2 YYNGEE. This CDR3 is 11 amino acids long. With 4 bases removed from V and 5 bases from J, the gap between germline ends came to 7 bases. CDR3 residues: CASSISDEQYF. In DNA, the CDR3 is TGTGCCAGCAGCATTAGCGACGAGCAGTACTTC.

There are a few counts of this clone. J is TRBJ2-7 and V is TRBV21-1; the DNA was not used to check the table's D call, TRBD2. TRBV21-1 is assigned pseudogene status. CDR3 size: 14 residues. The DNA for the CDR3 is TGTGCCAGCAGCAGAGCGGGAGGAATCTACGAGCAGTACTTC. Translating it yields CASSRAGGIYEQYF.

The chain couples TRBV6-5 to TRBJ1-2; 7 bases map to TRBD1. J gave up 4 bases and V 4 bases, and 9 bases lay outside the gene matches. The CDR3 spans 15 residues. The V gene's germline CDR1 is MNHEY and CDR2 SVGAGI. CDR3 nucleotides: TGTGCCAGCAGTTGGCGTACAGGGGCGGGCTATGGCTACACCTTC. This encodes CASSWRTGAGYGYTF.

As regards this clone: Other DNA variants within this sample encode the same CDR3. The chain links TRBV27 to TRBJ1-5; no reliable D call. Trimming took 3 bases from V and 3 from J, leaving 3 bases between them. Germline CDR1 reads MNHEY; CDR2 reads SMNVEV (reference sequence). This CDR3 contains 12 residues. This CDR3 is CASSFLNQPQHF. As DNA, the CDR3 is TGTGCCAGCAGTTTTCTCAATCAGCCCCAGCATTTT.

The V gene is TRBV2, the J gene TRBJ2-3; possible D gene TRBD2, 5 bases. Trimming stripped 3 bases from V and 3 bases from J, with 13 bases between. Germline V CDR1 and CDR2: SNHLY, FYNNEI. This CDR3 is built from 15 residues. The CDR3, as DNA: TGTGCCAGCAGTGAGGTGGGAGTTGGAACAGATACGCAGTATTTT. This encodes CASSEVGVGTDTQYF.

J is TRBJ1-2 and V is TRBV7-8; maybe TRBD1 (6 bases). V was clipped by 1 base and J by 8 bases, with 11 bases between them. This CDR3 contains 13 residues. Germline V gene data show CDR1 as SGHVS and CDR2 as FQNEAQ. CDR3 sequence: CASSLDTGWGYTF. For the CDR3, the DNA is TGTGCCAGCAGCTTAGACACAGGGTGGGGCTACACCTTC.

This rearrangement joins TRBV6-4 to TRBJ1-5; D is unclear. CDR1 is MRHNA, CDR2 SNTAGT, per germline. The CDR3 runs 14 residues. V was clipped by 6 bases and J by 2 bases, with 11 bases between them. The CDR3 DNA reads TGTGCCAGCAGCCTTCGAGCGGGCAATCAGCCCCAGCATTTT. The encoded protein is CASSLRAGNQPQHF.

The chain has TRBV19 and TRBJ1-4; TRBD1 might be the D (6 bases). The CDR3 runs to 15 residues. Germline values: CDR1 LNHDA, CDR2 SQIVND (reference sequence). The V end was cut by 3 bases, the J end by 0 bases, with 8 bases between. The CDR3 is CASSMAGATNEKLFF. Written as DNA, the CDR3 is TGTGCCAGTAGTATGGCAGGGGCAACTAATGAAAAACTGTTTTTT.

The table lists this clone with a few counts. The chain uses TRBV5-6 and TRBJ1-5, with TRBD1 matching over 7 bases. This CDR3 spans 15 amino acids. J lost 5 bases, V lost 4 bases, and 9 bases had no gene match. The germline CDR1 and CDR2 sequences are SGHDT and YYEEEE. The CDR3 DNA sequence: TGTGCCAGCAGCACCTCCCGGGACAGTTATCAGCCCCAGCATTTT. Translated: CASSTSRDSYQPQHF. Looking up the rest from reference TRBV5-6 and TRBJ1-5 gives the full variable domain: DAGVTQSPTHLIKTRGQQVTLRCSPKSGHDTVSWYQQALGQGPQFIFQYYEEEERQRGNFPDRFSGHQFPNYSSELNVNALLLGDSALYLCASSTSRDSYQPQHFGDGTRLSIL.

This clone was found a few times. The gene calls are TRBV30 and TRBJ1-6; 8 positions match TRBD1. CDR1 and CDR2 from the germline V gene are GTSNPN and SVGIG (reference sequence). With V trimmed by 3 bases and J by 6 bases, 10 bases remained unmatched. The CDR3 loop spans 16 amino acids. DNA for the CDR3: TGTGCCTGGAGCCCGGACAGGGTAGGGAGTAATTCACCCCTCCACTTT. This encodes CAWSPDRVGSNSPLHF.

The V call is TRBV19, the J call TRBJ2-7; 7 nucleotides line up with TRBD2. Germline CDR1 LNHDA, CDR2 SQIVND (reference sequence). There are 14 residues in the CDR3. V lost 7 bases to trimming and J lost 3 bases; unmatched junction nucleotides: 9. The CDR3 DNA follows: TGTGCCAGTACGTTTTCGGGAGGCCACTACGAGCAGTACTTC. This translates into CASTFSGGHYEQYF.

This chain uses TRBV19 with TRBJ2-5, with TRBD2 matching over 8 bases. This CDR3 is built from 15 residues. Germline V gene data show CDR1 as LNHDA and CDR2 as SQIVND (reference sequence). V dropped 1 base and J dropped 5; count of bases not matched to a gene: 6. The CDR3 sequence is CASSIAGGPRETQYF. The CDR3 DNA follows: TGTGCCAGTAGTATAGCGGGAGGGCCACGGGAGACCCAGTACTTC.

The CDR3 nucleotides are TGTGCCAGCAGTGATCTAGCGGGAGGGCCAAGAAAGACCCAGTACTTC. It translates to CASSDLAGGPRKTQYF. The chain carries TRBV6-1 and TRBJ2-5; the match to TRBD2 covers 12 bases. CDR3 size: 16 residues. The V gene's germline CDR1 is MNHNS and CDR2 SASEGT. Trimming at V came to 3 bases and at J to 6 bases, leaving 8 bases not matched to a gene.

The V and J genes are TRBV6-1 and TRBJ2-1; 7 bases line up with TRBD1. Germline V gives CDR1 MNHNS, CDR2 SASEGT. The CDR3 covers 12 residues. V trimming: 8 bases; J trimming: 5 bases; junction bases outside the gene matches: 3. CDR3 in amino acids: CASGQVDNEQFF. DNA of the CDR3: TGTGCCAGCGGACAGGTAGACAATGAGCAGTTCTTC.

This clone was detected only once. This chain links TRBV9 with TRBJ1-1; 9 bases are shared with TRBD1. Germline CDR1 reads SGDLS; CDR2 reads YYNGEE. V shed 2 bases, J shed 11 bases, and the junction held 4 bases outside the gene matches. This CDR3 contains 12 residues. CDR3 sequence: CASSVGDRDAFF. Here the CDR3 DNA reads TGTGCCAGCAGCGTTGGGGACAGGGATGCTTTCTTT.

The chain uses TRBV18 and TRBJ2-3; 11 nucleotides match TRBD2. CDR1 and CDR2 (germline): KGHSH, LQKENI. V shed 3 bases and J 7 bases; nucleotides not matched to a gene: 9. The CDR3 runs 16 residues. The CDR3 region is CASSPPSGGPGYTQYF. The CDR3 nucleotides read TGTGCCAGCTCACCCCCTAGCGGGGGGCCAGGGTATACGCAGTATTTT.

The chain carries TRBV7-2 and TRBJ2-3; D might be TRBD2 (6 bases). This CDR3 is built from 13 residues. Germline V gene sequence: CDR1 SGHTA, CDR2 FQGNSA. V was trimmed by 3 bases and J by 4 bases, leaving 8 bases between them. The CDR3 protein is CASSFGGPDTQYF. DNA for the CDR3: TGTGCCAGCAGCTTCGGGGGACCAGATACGCAGTATTTT. Variable domain in full (rest from reference TRBV7-2 and TRBJ2-3): GAGVSQSPSNKVTEKGKDVELRCDPISGHTALYWYRQSLGQGLEFLIYFQGNSAPDKSGLPSDRFSAERTGGSVSTLTIQRTQQEDSAVYLCASSFGGPDTQYFGPGTRLTVL.

This clone was seen only once. This chain connects TRBV2 to TRBJ2-1; no clear D. This CDR3 spans 10 amino acids. V was cut by 10 bases and J by 13 bases, with 14 bases left in between. Germline assignment: CDR1 SNHLY and CDR2 FYNNEI. The CDR3 DNA reads as TGTGCCATCGGGTTGTGGCAACAGTTCTTC. This gives the protein CAIGLWQQFF.

This clone appeared a single time. This chain connects TRBV2 to TRBJ1-3; a weak D match, TRBD1 (5 bases). The germline V gene has CDR1 SNHLY and CDR2 FYNNEI. Between the trimmed V and J ends, which lost 11 bases and 1 base, there was a span of 9 bases. The length of the CDR3 is 12 residues. The DNA for the CDR3 is TGTGCCGGAGGGGAATCTGGAAACACCATATATTTT. It translates to CAGGESGNTIYF. Filled out from reference TRBV2 and TRBJ1-3, the complete variable domain reads EPEVTQTPSHQVTQMGQEVILRCVPISNHLYFYWYRQILGQKVEFLVSFYNNEISEKSEIFDDQFSVERPDGSNFTLKIRSTKLEDSAMYFCAGGESGNTIYFGEGSWLTVV.

The chain recombines TRBV6-6 with TRBJ2-5, with D uncertain. The CDR3 loop spans 12 amino acids. Per the germline V gene, CDR1 is MNHNY and CDR2 is SVGAGI (reference sequence). The V and J ends lost 5 bases and 1 base respectively, with 5 bases between them. This CDR3 is CASSQAQETQYF. In DNA, the CDR3 is TGTGCCAGCAGTCAGGCCCAAGAGACCCAGTACTTC.

The chain has TRBV27 and TRBJ1-2, with TRBD1 as a possible D gene (6 bases). The V end lost 8 bases, the J end lost 0 bases, and 22 bases lay between the germline ends. Germline V gives CDR1 MNHEY, CDR2 SMNVEV (reference sequence). The CDR3 covers 17 residues. This CDR3 reads CASSAIGGAVANYGYTF. CDR3 bases: TGTGCCAGCTCCGCAATTGGGGGGGCTGTAGCTAACTATGGCTACACCTTC.

The chain joins TRBV7-9 to TRBJ1-1; D is unresolved. V lost 1 base and J lost 0, with 12 bases in between. The CDR3 sequence is 16 residues long. Germline V gene data show CDR1 as SEHNR and CDR2 as FQNEAQ (reference sequence). The CDR3 loop reads CASSLGGSLMNTEAFF. CDR3 bases: TGTGCCAGCAGCTTAGGTGGCAGTTTGATGAACACTGAAGCTTTCTTT.

The rearrangement joins TRBV7-2 to TRBJ2-7, with 11 bases lining up with TRBD1. Germline lookup yields CDR1 SGHTA and CDR2 FQGNSA. The length of the CDR3 is 12 residues. Trimming cost V 10 bases and J 6 bases; bases outside gene matches: 5. CDR3 residues: CATGQGAGEQYF. The DNA for the CDR3 is TGTGCCACCGGACAGGGGGCGGGCGAGCAGTACTTC.

The chain has TRBV2 and TRBJ2-3; no clear D. Trimming pared 3 bases from V and 6 bases from J, leaving 7 bases between. This CDR3 comprises 12 residues. Germline loops: CDR1 SNHLY, CDR2 FYNNEI. In DNA form, the CDR3 reads TGTGCCAGCAGTGATCGGGTGGATACGCAGTATTTT. Translating gives CASSDRVDTQYF. The entire variable domain, with the rest obtained from reference TRBV2 and TRBJ2-3, is as follows: EPEVTQTPSHQVTQMGQEVILRCVPISNHLYFYWYRQILGQKVEFLVSFYNNEISEKSEIFDDQFSVERPDGSNFTLKIRSTKLEDSAMYFCASSDRVDTQYFGPGTRLTVL.